This T cell receptor (beta chain) was identified during a study of spatial heterogeneity in lung cancer. Time point described: blood at routine non-recurrence follow-up after resection. The input material, whole RNA from tumor, nontumor lung or frozen PBMC, was sequenced unsorted. The CDR3 runs to 16 residues. Germline assignment: CDR1 LGHDT and CDR2 YNNKEL (reference sequence). Losses at the gene ends were 4 bases for V and 4 bases for J; bases not matched to a gene: 10. From the 5' RACE reads, TCRdb called clonotypes with MiXCR, one entry per CDR3 protein. The sample records around 47,000 distinct CDR3 sequences, 6.5% to 7.5% being singletons. This clonotype has a count of ten or more.

The material was PBMCs, obtained at follow-up. J is TRBJ2-1 and V is TRBV3-1, with TRBD2 matching over 7 bases. This sequence was found in a female donor with early-stage non-small cell lung cancer. The CDR3: CASSPFPGGSYNEQFF. CDR3 in DNA: TGTGCCAGCAGCCCCTTTCCGGGGGGTTCTTACAATGAGCAGTTCTTC.